This TCR beta chain was profiled in a study of somatic mutations in cytotoxic T cells in rheumatoid arthritis. Whole-study results and caveats: Rheumatoid arthritis patients showed slight TRBV07 underrepresentation, unadjusted for multiple comparisons. The top CD8+ clone topped 20% of CD8+ cells in about an eighth of the roughly 60 patients.

Profiled with immunoSEQ multiplex PCR; TCRdb holds only in-frame clones, not every one. The profile covers fewer than 25,000 clones, with 82% appearing a single time and 10% taken by the ten largest. This clone was seen a handful of times. Its antigen is not known. The V gene's germline CDR1 is SGHRS and CDR2 YFSETQ. J gave up 2 bases and V 5 bases, and 4 bases lay outside the gene matches. This CDR3 contains 15 residues. The chain couples TRBV5-1 to TRBJ2-3, with 11 bases aligning to TRBD2. The sequenced sample consisted of CD8+ T cells sorted from blood. The origin of this receptor is a woman between 45 and 65 years old in good health. The DNA for the CDR3 is TGCGCCAGCAGTTTAGCGGGGGGGGTCACAGATACGCAGTATTTT. As protein: CASSLAGGVTDTQYF. Looking up the rest from reference TRBV5-1 and TRBJ2-3 gives the full variable domain: KAGVTQTPRYLIKTRGQQVTLSCSPISGHRSVSWYQQTPGQGLQFLFEYFSETQRNKGNFPGRFSGRQFSNSRSEMNVSTLELGDSALYLCASSLAGGVTDTQYFGPGTRLTVL.